The 19 T cell receptor beta chains below were found in one sample sequenced in a study of T-cell memory formation after mild COVID-19. Via MiXCR, TCRdb re-called the 5' RACE reads, giving one row per CDR3 protein. This repertoire shows under 300,000 distinct CDR3 sequences, roughly 15% found once; its top ten account for 22%. The sequencing sample was made of PBMCs or a T cell subset sorted from them (not recorded which). These receptors came from a man aged 18 to 30 who had mild COVID-19 (a few samples of this study predate the infection). Cell type and time point are not known.

This clonotype was seen more than once but under ten times. The CDR3 does not end in the conserved phenylalanine or tryptophan, so this is likely a read error. Because the CDR3's place on the DNA is in doubt, the DNA is left out and the CDR3 is given as listed by TCRdb. The rearrangement uses TRBV7-6 and TRBJ1-2. With termini counted, the CDR3 has 11 amino acids. CDR1 and CDR2 (germline): SGHVS, FNYEAQ. CDR3 residues: CASSPVESGEM.

The J gene is TRBJ1-4, the V gene TRBV29-1, with 8 bases aligning to TRBD1. The CDR3 has 17 residues. Unmatched junction bases numbered 14, after V lost 6 bases and J lost 2 bases. The germline V gene has CDR1 SQVTM and CDR2 ANQGSEA. CDR3 sequence: CSVQPLTGEGTNEKLFF. CDR3 bases: TGCAGCGTGCAACCCTTGACAGGGGAGGGCACTAATGAAAAACTGTTTTTT.

The table lists this clonotype with a count of one. The chain couples TRBV5-4 to TRBJ1-2, with D possibly being TRBD1 (5 bases). This CDR3 is 16 amino acids long. Trimming took off 1 base at V and 4 bases at J, with 17 bases between the two ends. Germline CDR1 SGHNT, CDR2 YYREEE (reference sequence). The CDR3 bases are TGTGCCAGCAGCTTGCTGAGGGGAGCCGCCCCCTATGGCTACACCTTC. Translated: CASSLLRGAAPYGYTF.

This clonotype was detected only a few times. For the CDR3, the DNA is TGTGCCAGCAGTTACGGGGACAGGGGATATACTGAAGCTTTCTTT. It codes for CASSYGDRGYTEAFF. This rearrangement joins TRBV6-6 to TRBJ1-1, with 10 bases that match TRBD1. Trimming at V came to 2 bases and at J to 5 bases, leaving 5 bases not matched to a gene. Germline V lookup: CDR1 MNHNY, CDR2 SVGAGI (reference sequence). This CDR3 contains 15 residues.

This clonotype was detected only a few times. This chain links TRBV5-1 with TRBJ1-1; a weak D match, TRBD1 (5 bases). This CDR3 region has 14 residues. Per the germline V gene, CDR1 is SGHRS and CDR2 is YFSETQ. Trimming took 3 bases from V and 0 from J, leaving 9 bases between them. The CDR3 DNA sequence: TGCGCCAGCAGCTCTCAGGGCATGAACACTGAAGCTTTCTTT. It is translated as CASSSQGMNTEAFF.

This clonotype was found many times. The chain recombines TRBV13 with TRBJ2-7, with 9 bases aligning to TRBD1. With 6 bases clipped from V and 1 base from J, the junction kept 1 base outside the gene matches. The CDR3 consists of 13 residues. Germline CDR1 reads PRHDT; CDR2 reads FYEKMQ (reference sequence). CDR3 sequence: CASRDRGSYEQYF. The DNA of the CDR3 is TGTGCCAGCAGGGACAGGGGATCCTACGAGCAGTACTTC.

The chain has TRBV4-1 and TRBJ2-7; D is perhaps TRBD1 (6 bases). Germline CDR1 is MGHRA and CDR2 is YSYEKL. The ends were cut back, 5 bases at V and 3 bases at J, with 23 bases in the middle. The CDR3 runs 17 residues. This chain's CDR3 is CASSARQDFPPNYEQYF. In DNA, the CDR3 is TGCGCCAGCAGCGCACGACAGGATTTCCCCCCGAACTACGAGCAGTACTTC.

The chain uses TRBV20-1 and TRBJ1-1; 10 bases are shared with TRBD1. This CDR3 has 14 amino acids. Germline assignment: CDR1 DFQATT and CDR2 SNEGSKA (reference sequence). Trimming cost V 7 bases and J 1 base; bases outside gene matches: 6. The CDR3 DNA is TGCAGTGACCGGACAGGGGGTCAGAACACTGAAGCTTTCTTT. Its translation: CSDRTGGQNTEAFF.

This clonotype occurred a few times. The CDR3: CASSQAWEKLFF. Here the CDR3 DNA reads TGTGCCAGCAGCCAAGCATGGGAAAAACTGTTTTTT. The chain couples TRBV4-2 to TRBJ1-4; the D is unclear. Germline loops: CDR1 LGHNA, CDR2 YNFKEQ. The CDR3 has 12 residues. Trimming took off 1 base at V and 8 bases at J, with 5 bases between the two ends.

The rearrangement links TRBV5-1 to TRBJ2-5, with D possibly being TRBD1 (5 bases). The CDR3 consists of 14 residues. Per the germline V gene, CDR1 is SGHRS and CDR2 is YFSETQ. The V end lost 0 bases, the J end lost 5 bases, and 11 bases lay between the germline ends. CDR3 residues: CASSLDPGMETQYF. For the CDR3, the DNA is TGCGCCAGCAGCTTGGACCCAGGGATGGAGACCCAGTACTTC.

The CDR3 DNA sequence: TGCAGCGTTGAAGCAGGGGGCGGTCAGCCCCAGCATTTT. Residues: CSVEAGGGQPQHF. The gene calls are TRBV29-1 and TRBJ1-5, with 8 positions matching TRBD1. The germline V gene has CDR1 SQVTM and CDR2 ANQGSEA. V dropped 1 base and J dropped 6; count of bases not matched to a gene: 2. The CDR3 is 13 amino acids.

A few counts support this clonotype. The chain uses TRBV7-3 and TRBJ2-5; 7 nucleotides match TRBD2. CDR1 is SGHTA, CDR2 FQGTGA, per germline. V shed 1 base and J 4 bases; nucleotides not matched to a gene: 21. This CDR3 comprises 20 residues. The CDR3, as DNA: TGTGCCAGCAGCTTAATCCAGAGCGGCCTAGCGGCTTGTGAAGGAGAGACCCAGTACTTC. Translating it yields CASSLIQSGLAACEGETQYF.

This sequence joins TRBV7-9 and TRBJ1-2, with D possibly matching TRBD1 (6 bases). This CDR3 region has 15 residues. Germline assignment: CDR1 SEHNR and CDR2 FQNEAQ (reference sequence). Trimming cost V 8 bases and J 4 bases, with 20 bases left between them. CDR3 residues: CASCVAGAGFYGYTF. The CDR3 bases are TGTGCCAGCTGTGTCGCAGGGGCAGGATTCTATGGCTACACCTTC.

This clonotype has more than one count but fewer than ten. The V gene is TRBV6-2 or TRBV6-3, the J gene TRBJ2-7; D call uncertain. V lost 6 bases and J 4 bases, leaving 16 bases between the germline ends. In germline, CDR1 is MNHEY, CDR2 SVGEGT. The CDR3 length is 14 residues. CDR3: CASSKDGPIYEQYF. The DNA for the CDR3 is TGTGCCAGCAGCAAAGACGGGCCGATATACGAGCAGTACTTC.

CDR3 DNA: TGCAGTGCTAGGGTAGTAGACGAGCAGTACGTC. This sequence encodes CSARVVDEQYV. This chain uses TRBV20-1 with TRBJ2-7; the D is unclear. The CDR3 covers 11 residues. V was clipped by 3 bases and J by 5 bases, with 8 bases between them. Germline assignment: CDR1 DFQATT and CDR2 SNEGSKA (reference sequence).

V gene TRBV10-3 combines with J gene TRBJ2-5; 7 nucleotides line up with TRBD1. This CDR3 contains 12 residues. Trimming cost V 10 bases and J 5 bases; bases outside gene matches: 7. The germline V gene encodes CDR1 ENHRY and CDR2 SYGVKD. The CDR3 here is CATGPDRETQYF. The CDR3 DNA sequence: TGTGCCACGGGCCCGGACAGGGAGACCCAGTACTTC.

This clonotype has a handful of counts. This chain joins TRBV6-1 and TRBJ2-7; D gene unclear. Per the germline V gene, CDR1 is MNHNS and CDR2 is SASEGT. The V end was cut by 7 bases, the J end by 1 base, with 14 bases between. The CDR3 runs 14 residues. The CDR3 loop is CASTPHSQSYEQYV. The CDR3 DNA reads as TGTGCCAGCACCCCCCATAGTCAGTCCTACGAGCAGTACGTC.

The sample holds many counts of this clonotype. CDR3 region: CASSYPEQTQYF. CDR3 nucleotide sequence: TGTGCCAGCAGTTACCCGGAACAGACCCAGTACTTC. The rearrangement links TRBV6-2 or TRBV6-3 to TRBJ2-5; D remains ambiguous. CDR1 and CDR2 (germline): MNHEY, SVGEGT. This CDR3 region has 12 residues. Trimming stripped 2 bases from V and 6 bases from J, with 7 bases between.

CDR3 in DNA: TGTGCCAGCACCTCGTACCAGCAAGAGACCCAGTACTTC. Its translation: CASTSYQQETQYF. The chain joins TRBV7-9 to TRBJ2-5; D call uncertain. The CDR3 length is 13 residues. The germline V gene encodes CDR1 SEHNR and CDR2 FQNEAQ (reference sequence). The germline V and J ends were trimmed by 7 bases and 2 bases, with 11 bases remaining between them.